Each of the 14 T cell receptor beta chains below was sequenced from the same sample in a study of spatial heterogeneity in lung cancer. Time point denoted: blood at routine non-recurrence follow-up after resection. The study sequenced unsorted whole RNA from tumor, nontumor lung or frozen PBMC. TCRdb passed the 5' RACE reads through MiXCR, listing each CDR3 protein once. The table has about 120,000 distinct CDR3 sequences, 12% seen once. Sequenced material: PBMCs, taken at follow-up. The origin of the receptors is a male donor with early-stage non-small cell lung cancer.

Sample share makes this clonotype large (0.1 to 1%). CDR3 loop: CASSFLLAAVFYEQYF. In DNA, the CDR3 is TGTGCCAGCAGTTTTCTCCTAGCGGCGGTTTTCTACGAGCAGTACTTC. The V gene is TRBV28, the J gene TRBJ2-7, with 7 bases aligning to TRBD2. The CDR3 extends over 16 amino acids. V gave up 3 bases and J gave up 3 bases; unmatched junction bases: 11. CDR1 is MDHEN, CDR2 SYDVKM, per germline. The complete variable domain, with remaining parts taken from reference TRBV28 and TRBJ2-7, reads DVKVTQSSRYLVKRTGEKVFLECVQDMDHENMFWYRQDPGLGLRLIYFSYDVKMKEKGDIPEGYSVSREKKERFSLILESASTNQTSMYLCASSFLLAAVFYEQYFGPGTRLTVT.

There are a few counts of this clonotype. The chain combines TRBV10-2 with TRBJ2-7; D possibly uses TRBD1 or TRBD2 (6 bases each). The germline V and J ends were trimmed by 3 bases and 2 bases, with 14 bases remaining between them. The CDR3 contains 15 residues. In germline, CDR1 is WSHSY, CDR2 SAAADI. Here the CDR3 DNA reads TGCGCCAGCAGTGATTCCGGGGGCCGGACCTACGAGCAGTACTTC. Amino acid sequence: CASSDSGGRTYEQYF.

The CDR3 spells CASSEHPQSSGNTIYF. The CDR3 coding sequence is TGTGCCAGCAGTGAACACCCACAGAGCTCTGGAAACACCATATATTTT. The V and J genes are TRBV25-1 and TRBJ1-3; D gene ambiguous. CDR3 length: 16 residues. The V gene's germline CDR1 is MGHDK and CDR2 SYGVNS. The V end was cut by 2 bases, the J end by 0 bases, with 11 bases between.

There are a few counts of this clonotype. The J gene is TRBJ1-1, the V gene TRBV9; D remains unclear. Trimming pared 4 bases from V and 4 bases from J, leaving 17 bases between. Germline V gives CDR1 SGDLS, CDR2 YYNGEE. The CDR3 has 15 amino acids. The CDR3, as DNA: TGTGCCAGCAGCCCCAATCGAAGGATTGGCACTGAAGCTTTCTTT. Protein: CASSPNRRIGTEAFF.

This chain connects TRBV2 to TRBJ2-3, with TRBD1 matching 8 bases. The length of the CDR3 is 15 residues. Germline V CDR1 and CDR2: SNHLY, FYNNEI. The J segment lost 2 bases and the V segment lost 1 base, leaving 2 bases of the junction unmatched. CDR3 bases: TGTGCCAGCAGTGAAGGACAGGGGAACACAGATACGCAGTATTTT. Translating gives CASSEGQGNTDTQYF.

The chain couples TRBV9 to TRBJ2-3; unclear D gene. There are 15 residues in the CDR3. The germline V gene encodes CDR1 SGDLS and CDR2 YYNGEE. The V end was cut by 2 bases, the J end by 6 bases, with 16 bases between. The CDR3 nucleotides are TGTGCCAGCAGCGTCTTAGGCATTCCCCTGGATACGCAGTATTTT. Amino acid sequence: CASSVLGIPLDTQYF. The variable domain in full, completed from reference TRBV9 and TRBJ2-3, reads DSGVTQTPKHLITATGQRVTLRCSPRSGDLSVYWYQQSLDQGLQFLIQYYNGEERAKGNILERFSAQQFPDLHSELNLSSLELGDSALYFCASSVLGIPLDTQYFGPGTRLTVL.

The rearrangement links TRBV7-2 to TRBJ1-3, with 8 bases aligning to TRBD1. Germline CDR1 and CDR2: SGHTA and FQGNSA. Trimming cost V 2 bases and J 4 bases; bases outside gene matches: 4. The length of the CDR3 is 15 residues. The CDR3 loop reads CASSLTWTGGNTIYF. CDR3 bases: TGTGCCAGCAGCTTAACTTGGACAGGGGGAAACACCATATATTTT.

In this sample, this clonotype turned up a few times. This chain links TRBV6-2 or TRBV6-3 with TRBJ2-2; TRBD1 matches at 9 bases. With 6 bases clipped from V and 5 bases from J, the junction kept 10 bases outside the gene matches. Germline CDR1 MNHEY, CDR2 SVGEGT. This CDR3 spans 16 amino acids. As DNA, the CDR3 is TGTGCCAGCAGCTCGGGACAGGGCTTGAGTACCGGGGAGCTGTTTTTT. The encoded protein is CASSSGQGLSTGELFF.

V gene TRBV5-5 combines with J gene TRBJ1-6; D is uncertain. This CDR3 comprises 15 residues. Deletions cut 4 bases from V and 8 bases from J, with 16 bases between. Germline-derived CDR1 and CDR2 are SGHKS and YYEKEE (reference sequence). As DNA, the CDR3 is TGTGCCAGCAGCGAGGTCGGTGGCAGCCATTCACCCCTCCACTTT. Its translation is CASSEVGGSHSPLHF.

As concerns this clonotype: Mismatch with germline at one junction end may stem from a read error. The V gene is TRBV2, the J gene TRBJ1-1, with D tentatively TRBD1 (5 bases). The CDR3 consists of 12 residues. The germline V gene has CDR1 SNHLY and CDR2 FYNNEI. CDR3 DNA: TGTGCCAGCAGAGAAGGCGTAGGGGCGGCTTTCTTT. Translating it yields CASREGVGAAFF.

The rearrangement joins TRBV27 to TRBJ2-1; D might be TRBD2 (6 bases). V was cut by 8 bases and J by 8 bases, with 19 bases left in between. The CDR3 covers 14 residues. Germline loops: CDR1 MNHEY, CDR2 SMNVEV (reference sequence). The CDR3 spells CASGPGLSWDEQFF. CDR3 in DNA: TGTGCCAGCGGACCGGGACTTTCTTGGGATGAGCAGTTCTTC.

The chain recombines TRBV19 with TRBJ2-3, with a weak D call TRBD2 (5 bases). The CDR3 is 13 residues long. Germline V gene sequence: CDR1 LNHDA, CDR2 SQIVND (reference sequence). V dropped 3 bases and J dropped 6 bases, with 10 bases sitting between them. CDR3 DNA: TGTGCCAGTAGTATGGCGGGTCCCGATACGCAGTATTTT. Its translation is CASSMAGPDTQYF.

The DNA for the CDR3 is TGTGCCAGCAGTGACTCCGCTCTTTGGGGTTTTTACGAGCAGTACTTC. Its protein is CASSDSALWGFYEQYF. The chain combines TRBV2 with TRBJ2-7; D ambiguous. The CDR3 has 16 amino acids. The V end lost 3 bases, the J end lost 4 bases, and 19 bases lay between the germline ends. Germline V gene data show CDR1 as SNHLY and CDR2 as FYNNEI.

The V call is TRBV7-6, the J call TRBJ2-5; 7 bases are shared with TRBD2. CDR1 and CDR2 (germline): SGHVS, FNYEAQ. This CDR3 comprises 13 residues. With V trimmed by 0 bases and J by 5 bases, 0 bases remained unmatched. The CDR3 reads CASSLALAETQYF. CDR3 bases: TGTGCCAGCAGCTTAGCACTAGCGGAGACCCAGTACTTC. The full variable domain, with the rest looked up from reference TRBV7-6 and TRBJ2-5, is GAGVSQSPRYKVTKRGQDVALRCDPISGHVSLYWYRQALGQGPEFLTYFNYEAQQDKSGLPNDRFSAERPEGSISTLTIQRTEQRDSAMYRCASSLALAETQYFGPGTRLLVL.